The 32 T cell receptor beta chains below were found in one sample sequenced in a study of blood T cell repertoires in COVID-19. Method: immunoSEQ multiplex PCR; TCRdb's copy keeps in-frame clones and lacks some. In the table there are roughly 170,000 clones, approximately 80% of which are singletons. Sequenced input: peripheral blood. Every receptor here comes from a human donor in a cohort sampled during active COVID-19.

This chain joins TRBV19 and TRBJ1-4; 9 bases are shared with TRBD1. The CDR3 runs 14 residues. Germline CDR1 and CDR2: LNHDA and SQIVND (reference sequence). The junction had 5 bases not matched to a gene; V was cut back by 7 bases and J by 5 bases. The CDR3 DNA reads as TGTGCCAGTACCTCGACAGGGGGAAATGAAAAACTGTTTTTT. It codes for CASTSTGGNEKLFF.

This clone occurred once. The V and J genes are TRBV27 and TRBJ1-2, with TRBD1 matching 8 bases. Trimming at V came to 5 bases and at J to 5 bases, leaving 10 bases not matched to a gene. From germline, CDR1 is MNHEY and CDR2 SMNVEV (reference sequence). This CDR3 is built from 15 residues. The DNA of the CDR3 is TGTGCCAGCAGTCCCCAGGGACAGGAAAGGTATGGCTACACCTTC. Its translation: CASSPQGQERYGYTF.

The rearrangement links TRBV15 to TRBJ2-7, with TRBD1 matching over 10 bases. V dropped 5 bases and J dropped 2; count of bases not matched to a gene: 18. CDR1 is LNHNV, CDR2 YYDKDF, per germline (reference sequence). The CDR3 totals 19 residues. The CDR3 DNA reads TGTGCCACCAGCCCCGGCGGGGAAACCGGGACAGGGGCTACCTACGAGCAGTACTTC. Amino acids: CATSPGGETGTGATYEQYF.

The V call is TRBV5-4, the J call TRBJ1-1; D call uncertain. Trimming shortened V by 3 bases and J by 0 bases, and 15 bases separated the two germline ends. Germline-derived CDR1 and CDR2 are SGHNT and YYREEE (reference sequence). The CDR3 loop spans 16 amino acids. In DNA form, the CDR3 reads TGTGCCAGCAGCTCCCCCCGCCGGGGTATGAACACTGAAGCTTTCTTT. Translated: CASSSPRRGMNTEAFF.

V usage is TRBV7-2 and J usage is TRBJ2-6, with 10 bases lining up with TRBD1. The germline gives CDR1 SGHTA, CDR2 FQGNSA. Trimming cost V 5 bases and J 2 bases; bases outside gene matches: 9. This CDR3 is 18 amino acids long. The CDR3 is CASSPQTGTGAGANVLTF. In DNA, the CDR3 is TGTGCCAGCAGCCCTCAAACCGGGACAGGGGCTGGGGCCAACGTCCTGACTTTC.

The J gene is TRBJ2-5, the V gene TRBV9; D might be TRBD2 (6 bases). From germline, CDR1 is SGDLS and CDR2 YYNGEE. Trimming stripped 1 base from V and 4 bases from J, with 8 bases between. This CDR3 contains 13 residues. The CDR3 DNA reads TGTGCCAGCAGCGTAAATAGCGGAGAGACCCAGTACTTC. Translation gives CASSVNSGETQYF. Together with reference TRBV9 and TRBJ2-5, the CDR3 gives the full variable domain: DSGVTQTPKHLITATGQRVTLRCSPRSGDLSVYWYQQSLDQGLQFLIQYYNGEERAKGNILERFSAQQFPDLHSELNLSSLELGDSALYFCASSVNSGETQYFGPGTRLLVL.

This sequence joins TRBV29-1 and TRBJ1-4; maybe TRBD1 (6 bases). Deletions cut 7 bases from V and 4 bases from J, with 19 bases between. In germline, CDR1 is SQVTM, CDR2 ANQGSEA. There are 15 residues in the CDR3. The CDR3 nucleotides read TGCAGCGCTCGTCCCAGCGGGACAAATAATGAAAAACTGTTTTTT. Its protein product is CSARPSGTNNEKLFF.

This clone was detected once. The chain recombines TRBV6-4 with TRBJ1-1, with 8 bases aligning to TRBD1. The CDR3 consists of 16 residues. Germline V gene sequence: CDR1 MRHNA, CDR2 SNTAGT. Losses at the gene ends were 7 bases for V and 6 bases for J; bases not matched to a gene: 16. In DNA, the CDR3 is TGTGCCAGCACTCCGGAGACAGGGGCCCCGAGGGCTGAAGCTTTCTTT. This codes for CASTPETGAPRAEAFF.

This clone was detected once. The CDR3 DNA reads TGTGCCAGCAGTTCGCCAAGGGACAGGGGGCATTACGAGCAGTACTTC. This sequence encodes CASSSPRDRGHYEQYF. J is TRBJ2-7 and V is TRBV6-5; 12 bases line up with TRBD1. Germline V gives CDR1 MNHEY, CDR2 SVGAGI. The CDR3 is 16 residues long. Trimming removed 4 bases from V and 4 bases from J; junction bases left unmatched: 8.

The table lists this clone with a count of one. V is TRBV6-1 and J is TRBJ2-1; D is uncertain. Germline values: CDR1 MNHNS, CDR2 SASEGT. V lost 1 base and J lost 3, with 13 bases in between. This CDR3 comprises 16 residues. The CDR3 nucleotides read TGTGCCAGCAGTGAAGGTTACCCCTCGGGCTACAATGAGCAGTTCTTC. Translated, it gives CASSEGYPSGYNEQFF.

This chain connects TRBV6-4 to TRBJ1-1; no clear D gene. This CDR3 comprises 13 residues. Germline V lookup: CDR1 MRHNA, CDR2 SNTAGT. The ends were cut back, 8 bases at V and 5 bases at J, with 15 bases in the middle. The CDR3 nucleotides read TGTGCCAGCTCCAAAGAGAGGAGAACTGAAGCTTTCTTT. This encodes CASSKERRTEAFF.

J is TRBJ2-7 and V is TRBV29-1; 7 bases map to TRBD1. The CDR3 spans 13 residues. The germline gives CDR1 SQVTM, CDR2 ANQGSEA. V was pared by 5 bases and J by 3 bases, with 7 bases of the junction left unmatched. The CDR3 DNA reads as TGCAGCGTTACCCGGACAGGTGGCTACGAGCAGTACTTC. It translates to CSVTRTGGYEQYF.

The chain recombines TRBV7-9 with TRBJ1-2; 10 bases agree with TRBD1. CDR3 length: 15 amino acids. The germline CDR1 and CDR2 sequences are SEHNR and FQNEAQ (reference sequence). Losses at the gene ends were 5 bases for V and 6 bases for J; bases not matched to a gene: 9. CDR3 sequence: CASSPTGTGDDGYTF. Written as DNA, the CDR3 is TGTGCCAGCAGCCCCACCGGGACAGGGGACGATGGCTACACCTTC.

The rearrangement uses TRBV3-1 (or the pseudogene TRBV3-2) and TRBJ2-7; 10 bases match TRBD1. The CDR3 extends over 14 amino acids. Germline V gene data show CDR1 as LGHDT and CDR2 as YNNKEL (reference sequence). Trimming at V came to 5 bases and at J to 3 bases, leaving 4 bases not matched to a gene. CDR3 sequence reads: CASSYGQGDYEQYF. DNA for the CDR3: TGTGCCAGCAGCTATGGACAGGGGGACTACGAGCAGTACTTC.

The J gene is TRBJ1-1, the V gene TRBV5-4; D is unclear. This CDR3 has 13 residues. The V end was cut by 3 bases, the J end by 11 bases, with 17 bases between. Germline V gene data show CDR1 as SGHNT and CDR2 as YYREEE (reference sequence). DNA of the CDR3: TGTGCCAGCAGCTCTGGGTTAATCCCCGGGGCTTTCTTT. This gives the protein CASSSGLIPGAFF. Looking up the rest from reference TRBV5-4 and TRBJ1-1 gives the full variable domain: ETGVTQSPTHLIKTRGQQVTLRCSSQSGHNTVSWYQQALGQGPQFIFQYYREEENGRGNFPPRFSGLQFPNYSSELNVNALELDDSALYLCASSSGLIPGAFFGQGTRLTVV.

The V gene is TRBV19, the J gene TRBJ1-6; D gene uncertain. The V gene lost 0 bases and the J gene lost 9 bases, with 18 bases spanning the gap. Germline V CDR1 and CDR2: LNHDA, SQIVND (reference sequence). CDR3 length equals 17 residues. The CDR3 region has the DNA TGTGCCAGTAGTATAGATTTTGAAGGCGGCTCTGCTTCACCCCTCCACTTT. This encodes CASSIDFEGGSASPLHF. Using reference TRBV19 and TRBJ1-6 for the parts outside the CDR3, the full variable domain is DGGITQSPKYLFRKEGQNVTLSCEQNLNHDAMYWYRQDPGQGLRLIYYSQIVNDFQKGDIAEGYSVSREKKESFPLTVTSAQKNPTAFYLCASSIDFEGGSASPLHFGNGTRLTVT.

This chain connects TRBV3-1 (or the pseudogene TRBV3-2) to TRBJ1-6, with D perhaps TRBD1 (6 bases). The germline CDR1 and CDR2 sequences are LGHDT and YNNKEL (reference sequence). The germline V and J ends were trimmed by 3 bases and 5 bases, with 8 bases remaining between them. The CDR3 sequence is 14 residues long. For the CDR3, the DNA is TGTGCCAGCAGCCAGCACAGGGATAATTCACCCCTCCACTTT. Translating it yields CASSQHRDNSPLHF.

The chain recombines TRBV7-9 with TRBJ2-3; 8 bases agree with TRBD2. This CDR3 is 15 amino acids long. The germline V gene encodes CDR1 SEHNR and CDR2 FQNEAQ (reference sequence). Unmatched junction bases numbered 13, after V lost 6 bases and J lost 8 bases. CDR3 sequence reads: CASSPGLAGFGTQYF. The CDR3 region has the DNA TGTGCCAGCAGTCCGGGGTTAGCGGGGTTTGGTACGCAGTATTTT. The complete variable domain, with remaining parts taken from reference TRBV7-9 and TRBJ2-3, reads DTGVSQNPRHKITKRGQNVTFRCDPISEHNRLYWYRQTLGQGPEFLTYFQNEAQLEKSRLLSDRFSAERPKGSFSTLEIQRTEQGDSAMYLCASSPGLAGFGTQYFGPGTRLTVL.

J is TRBJ2-3 and V is TRBV4-2, with 10 bases lining up with TRBD2. The CDR3 spans 15 residues. CDR1 is LGHNA and CDR2 is YNFKEQ in the germline V gene. V shed 2 bases and J 3 bases; nucleotides not matched to a gene: 2. The CDR3 nucleotides are TGTGCCAGCAGCCAAAGCGGGGGGGCAACAGATACGCAGTATTTT. Translation: CASSQSGGATDTQYF.

The chain couples TRBV10-3 to TRBJ1-1, with TRBD1 as a possible D gene (6 bases). The CDR3 contains 17 residues. Trimming took off 0 bases at V and 2 bases at J, with 16 bases between the two ends. Germline V lookup: CDR1 ENHRY, CDR2 SYGVKD. DNA of the CDR3: TGTGCCATCAGTGAGTCGGCTGGGACAATTGGTAACACTGAAGCTTTCTTT. This translates into CAISESAGTIGNTEAFF.

The chain combines TRBV3-1 (or the pseudogene TRBV3-2) with TRBJ1-1; 7 bases agree with TRBD1. Losses at the gene ends were 3 bases for V and 4 bases for J; bases not matched to a gene: 2. The CDR3 totals 13 residues. Germline lookup yields CDR1 LGHDT and CDR2 YNNKEL (reference sequence). The CDR3 sequence: CASSHNRGTEAFF. For the CDR3, the DNA is TGTGCCAGCAGCCATAACAGGGGCACTGAAGCTTTCTTT.

The sample holds a few counts of this clone. This rearrangement joins TRBV2 to TRBJ1-5; 7 nucleotides align to TRBD1. The CDR3 is 14 amino acids. Germline assignment: CDR1 SNHLY and CDR2 FYNNEI. The V and J ends lost 3 bases and 3 bases, in that order; junction bases with no gene match: 2. The CDR3 protein is CASSETGFNQPQHF. For the CDR3, the DNA is TGTGCCAGCAGTGAGACAGGGTTCAATCAGCCCCAGCATTTT. Looking up the rest from reference TRBV2 and TRBJ1-5 gives the full variable domain: EPEVTQTPSHQVTQMGQEVILRCVPISNHLYFYWYRQILGQKVEFLVSFYNNEISEKSEIFDDQFSVERPDGSNFTLKIRSTKLEDSAMYFCASSETGFNQPQHFGDGTRLSIL.

V gene TRBV3-1 (or the pseudogene TRBV3-2) combines with J gene TRBJ1-6, with 8 bases lining up with TRBD1. This CDR3 is 16 amino acids long. The V and J ends lost 4 bases and 3 bases, in that order; junction bases with no gene match: 5. CDR1 is LGHDT and CDR2 is YNNKEL in the germline V gene (reference sequence). The chain's CDR3 is CASSPGQGRYNSPLHF. The CDR3 DNA reads as TGTGCCAGCAGCCCCGGACAGGGCCGCTATAATTCACCCCTCCACTTT.

This clone was seen more than once but under ten times. The chain links TRBV2 to TRBJ2-7; D is perhaps TRBD1 (5 bases). CDR3 size: 13 residues. Trimming removed 5 bases from V and 0 bases from J, with 8 bases in between. Germline values: CDR1 SNHLY, CDR2 FYNNEI. In DNA, the CDR3 is TGTGCCAGCAGTCGACAGTACTCCTACGAGCAGTACTTC. This gives the protein CASSRQYSYEQYF.

The chain uses TRBV13 and TRBJ2-5, with TRBD2 identical over 11 bases. The length of the CDR3 is 15 residues. With 5 bases clipped from V and 2 bases from J, the junction kept 4 bases outside the gene matches. CDR1 PRHDT and CDR2 FYEKMQ come from the germline V gene (reference sequence). CDR3 sequence (DNA): TGTGCCAGCAGCCCGGGGACTAGCGGACAAGAGACCCAGTACTTC. Its protein product is CASSPGTSGQETQYF.

The J gene is TRBJ1-2, the V gene TRBV2, with 9 bases lining up with TRBD1. After removal of 5 bases from V and 2 bases from J, the junction contained 18 bases not matched to a gene. Looked up from germline, CDR1 is SNHLY and CDR2 is FYNNEI. The CDR3 contains 19 residues. The DNA of the CDR3 is TGTGCCAGCAGTCCTCACGTCCGGGACAGGGCAAAACCCAACTATGGCTACACCTTC. Its translation is CASSPHVRDRAKPNYGYTF.

V is TRBV4-1 and J is TRBJ2-2; 7 bases align to TRBD2. Germline CDR1 MGHRA, CDR2 YSYEKL. The CDR3 totals 16 residues. J lost 1 base, V lost 1 base, and 3 bases had no gene match. The CDR3 DNA reads as TGCGCCAGCAGCCAAGTCGCGGGGGTGAACACCGGGGAGCTGTTTTTT. This gives the protein CASSQVAGVNTGELFF.

DNA of the CDR3: TGTGCCAGCAGCCCCCGGACGGGATCCTACGAGCAGTACTTC. The encoded protein is CASSPRTGSYEQYF. The rearrangement links TRBV3-1 (or the pseudogene TRBV3-2) to TRBJ2-7; maybe TRBD2 (5 bases). The CDR3 covers 14 residues. Per the germline V gene, CDR1 is LGHDT and CDR2 is YNNKEL (reference sequence). Trimming took 4 bases from V and 1 from J, leaving 11 bases between them.

CDR3 residues: CASVDDTEGTQYF. The CDR3 nucleotides read TGTGCCAGCGTTGACGATACTGAGGGGACCCAGTACTTC. V gene TRBV27 combines with J gene TRBJ2-5, with a possible D match to TRBD2 (5 bases). Trimming left V 8 bases short and J 7 bases short, with 17 bases between. The CDR3 length is 13 residues. Germline CDR1 MNHEY, CDR2 SMNVEV (reference sequence).

This clone was counted a single time. The V gene is TRBV19, the J gene TRBJ1-1; a possible D gene is TRBD1 (5 bases). The CDR3 spans 16 residues. The V end lost 1 base, the J end lost 4 bases, and 16 bases lay between the germline ends. Germline V lookup: CDR1 LNHDA, CDR2 SQIVND (reference sequence). CDR3 DNA: TGTGCCAGTAGTATAGGGGGAGGGGACGTATTCACTGAAGCTTTCTTT. Its protein is CASSIGGGDVFTEAFF.

This clone turned up a few times. As DNA, the CDR3 is TGTGCCAGCAGCTTAGTTCGACTAGCGGTATACAATGAGCAGTTCTTC. This sequence encodes CASSLVRLAVYNEQFF. This sequence joins TRBV7-2 and TRBJ2-1, with 9 bases lining up with TRBD2. The V gene's germline CDR1 is SGHTA and CDR2 FQGNSA. The CDR3 length is 16 residues. J was trimmed by 4 bases and V by 1 base; bases with no gene match: 5.

The chain is built from TRBV6-1 and TRBJ1-1; D remains ambiguous. The ends were cut back, 1 base at V and 4 bases at J, with 10 bases in the middle. Germline CDR1 MNHNS, CDR2 SASEGT. The CDR3 is 14 residues long. The DNA of the CDR3 is TGTGCCAGCAGTGAAGGTTGGGCTGTCACTGAAGCTTTCTTT. Amino acid sequence: CASSEGWAVTEAFF.